This T cell receptor beta chain was recorded in a study of blood T cell repertoires in COVID-19. Looking at the study overall: Sample material is recorded as cDNA or gDNA derived from T cells, B-cell-depleted T cells, or PBMCs.

Profiled with immunoSEQ multiplex PCR; TCRdb holds only in-frame clones, not every one. The sample includes nearly 55,000 clones, roughly 79% of them seen just once. This TCR came from a human donor with active or convalescent COVID-19. The donor label of this sample is uncertain. Material: peripheral blood.

The CDR3 loop reads CASPPESTSAYNEQFF. CDR3 nucleotide sequence: TGTGCCAGCCCCCCAGAGTCGACATCCGCCTACAATGAGCAGTTCTTC. The gene calls are TRBV2 and TRBJ2-1; D not resolved. Germline lookup yields CDR1 SNHLY and CDR2 FYNNEI. V was trimmed by 8 bases and J by 2 bases, leaving 19 bases between them. The CDR3 is 16 residues long.